This record looks at one T cell receptor (beta chain) sequence and its context. The CDR3 length is 14 residues. The germline CDR1 and CDR2 sequences are LGHNA and YNFKEQ. The V gene lost 1 base and the J gene lost 5 bases, with 9 bases spanning the gap. The data were produced by immunoSEQ multiplex PCR, yet TCRdb's version contains in-frame clones alone and is incomplete. The profile shows about 400,000 clones, approximately 90% of them singletons. The sample is drawn from a study of blood T cell repertoires in COVID-19. This chain uses TRBV4-2 with TRBJ2-1, with D uncertain. Sequencing was done on a sample of PBMCs or T cells enriched from blood (not recorded which). This receptor was identified in a woman in her 30s with acute COVID-19. The CDR3 spells CASSQGLEDNEQFF. The CDR3 DNA follows: TGTGCCAGCAGCCAAGGGTTAGAGGACAATGAGCAGTTCTTC.